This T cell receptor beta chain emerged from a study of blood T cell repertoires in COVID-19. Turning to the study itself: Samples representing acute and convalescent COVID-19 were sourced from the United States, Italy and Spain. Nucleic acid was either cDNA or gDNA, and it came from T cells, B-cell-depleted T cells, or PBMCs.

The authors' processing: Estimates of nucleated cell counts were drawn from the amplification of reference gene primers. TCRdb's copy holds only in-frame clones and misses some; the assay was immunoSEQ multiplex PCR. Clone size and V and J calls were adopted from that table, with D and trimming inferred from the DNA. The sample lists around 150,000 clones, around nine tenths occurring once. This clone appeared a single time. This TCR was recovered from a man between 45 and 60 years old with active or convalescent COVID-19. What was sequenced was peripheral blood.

The CDR3 spells CASSQGSEQYF. The CDR3 bases are TGTGCCAGCAGCCAGGGGAGCGAGCAGTACTTC. The chain joins TRBV3-1 (or the pseudogene TRBV3-2) to TRBJ2-7; D perhaps matches TRBD2 (5 bases). CDR1 and CDR2 (germline): LGHDT, YNNKEL (reference sequence). The ends were cut back, 3 bases at V and 6 bases at J, with 6 bases in the middle. The CDR3 has 11 amino acids.